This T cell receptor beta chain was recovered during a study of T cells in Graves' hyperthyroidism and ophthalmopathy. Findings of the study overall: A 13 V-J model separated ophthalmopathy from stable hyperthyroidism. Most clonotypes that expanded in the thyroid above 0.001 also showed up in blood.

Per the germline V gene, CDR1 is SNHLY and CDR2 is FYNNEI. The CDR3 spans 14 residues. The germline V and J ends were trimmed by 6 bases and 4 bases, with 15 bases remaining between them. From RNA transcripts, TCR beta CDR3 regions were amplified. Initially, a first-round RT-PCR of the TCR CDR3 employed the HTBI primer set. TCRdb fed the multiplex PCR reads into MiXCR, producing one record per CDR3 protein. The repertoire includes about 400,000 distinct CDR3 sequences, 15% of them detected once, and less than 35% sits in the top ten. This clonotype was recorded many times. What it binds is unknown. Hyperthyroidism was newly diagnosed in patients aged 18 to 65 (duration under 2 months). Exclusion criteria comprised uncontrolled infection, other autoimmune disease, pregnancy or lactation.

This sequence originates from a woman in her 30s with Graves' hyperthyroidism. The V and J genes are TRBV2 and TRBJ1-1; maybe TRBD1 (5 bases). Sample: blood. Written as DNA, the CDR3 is TGTGCCAGCAGCGTATTGTTGAGGGGCACTGAAGCTTTCTTT. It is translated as CASSVLLRGTEAFF.